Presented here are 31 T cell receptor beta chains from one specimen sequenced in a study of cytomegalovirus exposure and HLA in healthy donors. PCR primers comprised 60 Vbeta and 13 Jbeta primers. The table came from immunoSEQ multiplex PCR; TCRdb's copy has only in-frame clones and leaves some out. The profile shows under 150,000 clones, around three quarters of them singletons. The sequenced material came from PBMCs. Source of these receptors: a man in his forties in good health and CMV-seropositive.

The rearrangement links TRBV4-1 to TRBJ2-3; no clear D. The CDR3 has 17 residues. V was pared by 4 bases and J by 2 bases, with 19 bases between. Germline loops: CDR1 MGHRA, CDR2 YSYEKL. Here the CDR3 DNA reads TGCGCCAGCAGCCGAAACCGTGAACTCAAAAACACAGATACGCAGTATTTT. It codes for CASSRNRELKNTDTQYF.

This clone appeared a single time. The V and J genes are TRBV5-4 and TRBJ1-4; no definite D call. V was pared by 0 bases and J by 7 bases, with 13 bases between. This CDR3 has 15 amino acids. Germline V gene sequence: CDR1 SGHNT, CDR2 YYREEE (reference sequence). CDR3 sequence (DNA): TGTGCCAGCAGCTTGGCCGCGGCAGCGGGTGAAAAACTGTTTTTT. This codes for CASSLAAAAGEKLFF.

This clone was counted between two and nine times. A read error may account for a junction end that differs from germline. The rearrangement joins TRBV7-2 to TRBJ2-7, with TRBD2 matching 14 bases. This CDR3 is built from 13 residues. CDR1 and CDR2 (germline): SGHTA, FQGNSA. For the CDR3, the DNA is TGTGCCAGCAGCTTCGGACTAGCGGGAGGCCCCGAGTGG. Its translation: CASSFGLAGGPEW.

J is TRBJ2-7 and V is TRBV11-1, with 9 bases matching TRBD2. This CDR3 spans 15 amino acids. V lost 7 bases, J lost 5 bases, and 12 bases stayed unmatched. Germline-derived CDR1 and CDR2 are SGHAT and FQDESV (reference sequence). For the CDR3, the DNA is TGTGCCAGCACCCCAAAGGGCGGGAGGGACCACGAGCAGTACTTC. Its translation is CASTPKGGRDHEQYF.

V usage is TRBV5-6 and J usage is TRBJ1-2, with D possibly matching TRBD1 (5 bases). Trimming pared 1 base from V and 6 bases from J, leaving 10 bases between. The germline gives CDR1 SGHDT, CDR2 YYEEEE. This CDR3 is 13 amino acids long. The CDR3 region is CASSLWAGHGYTF. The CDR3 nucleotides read TGTGCCAGCAGCTTGTGGGCAGGGCATGGCTACACCTTC.

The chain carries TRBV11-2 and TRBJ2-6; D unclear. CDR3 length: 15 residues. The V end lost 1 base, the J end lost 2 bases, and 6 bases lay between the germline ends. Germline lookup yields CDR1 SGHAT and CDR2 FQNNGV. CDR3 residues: CASSLAGAGANVLTF. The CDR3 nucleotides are TGTGCCAGCAGCTTAGCGGGTGCTGGGGCCAACGTCCTGACTTTC.

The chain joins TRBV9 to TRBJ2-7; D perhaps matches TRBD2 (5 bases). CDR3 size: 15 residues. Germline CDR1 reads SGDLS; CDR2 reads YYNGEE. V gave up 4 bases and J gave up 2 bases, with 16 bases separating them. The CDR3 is CASSSQSAGPYEQYF. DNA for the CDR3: TGTGCCAGCAGCTCCCAAAGCGCGGGTCCCTACGAGCAGTACTTC.

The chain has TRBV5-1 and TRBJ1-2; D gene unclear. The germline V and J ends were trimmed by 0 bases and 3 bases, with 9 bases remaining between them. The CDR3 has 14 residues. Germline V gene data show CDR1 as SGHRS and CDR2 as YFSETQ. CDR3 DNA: TGCGCCAGCAGCTTGGCAGGAGGCGACTATGGCTACACCTTC. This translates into CASSLAGGDYGYTF.

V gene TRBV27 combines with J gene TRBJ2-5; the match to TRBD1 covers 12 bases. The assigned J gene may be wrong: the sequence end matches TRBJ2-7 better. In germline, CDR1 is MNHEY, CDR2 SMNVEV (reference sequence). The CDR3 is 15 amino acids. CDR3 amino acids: CASRDRDRGHHEQYF. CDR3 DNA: TGTGCCAGCAGGGACCGGGACAGGGGGCACCACGAGCAGTACTTC.

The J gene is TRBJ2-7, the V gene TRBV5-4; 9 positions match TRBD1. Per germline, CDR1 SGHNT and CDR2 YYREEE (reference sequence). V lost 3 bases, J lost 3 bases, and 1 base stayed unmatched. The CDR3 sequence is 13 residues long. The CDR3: CASSSGQGYEQYF. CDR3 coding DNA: TGTGCCAGCAGCTCGGGACAGGGCTACGAGCAGTACTTC.

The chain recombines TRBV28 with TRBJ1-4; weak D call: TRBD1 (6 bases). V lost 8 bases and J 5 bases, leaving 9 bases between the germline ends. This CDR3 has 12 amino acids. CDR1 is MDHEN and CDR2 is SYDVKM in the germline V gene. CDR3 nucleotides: TGTGCCAGCCAAAGGGGGAATGAAAAACTGTTTTTT. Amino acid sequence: CASQRGNEKLFF.

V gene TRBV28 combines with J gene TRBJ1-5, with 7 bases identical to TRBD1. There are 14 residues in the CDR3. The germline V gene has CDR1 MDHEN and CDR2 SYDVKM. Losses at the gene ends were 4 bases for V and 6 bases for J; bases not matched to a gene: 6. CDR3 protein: CASSYDRVGQPQHF. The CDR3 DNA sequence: TGTGCCAGCAGTTACGACAGGGTAGGTCAGCCCCAGCATTTT.

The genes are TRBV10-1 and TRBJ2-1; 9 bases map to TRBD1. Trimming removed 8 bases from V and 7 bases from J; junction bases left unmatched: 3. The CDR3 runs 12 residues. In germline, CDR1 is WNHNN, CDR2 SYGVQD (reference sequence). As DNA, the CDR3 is TGCGCCAGCGGGGACAGGGTGAATGAGCAGTTCTTC. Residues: CASGDRVNEQFF.

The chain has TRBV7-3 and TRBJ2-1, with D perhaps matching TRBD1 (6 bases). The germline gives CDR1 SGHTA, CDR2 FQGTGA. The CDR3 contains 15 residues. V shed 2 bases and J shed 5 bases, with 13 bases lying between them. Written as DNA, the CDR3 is TGTGCCAGCAGCTTATTAGCAGGGGTGGACAATGAGCAGTTCTTC. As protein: CASSLLAGVDNEQFF.

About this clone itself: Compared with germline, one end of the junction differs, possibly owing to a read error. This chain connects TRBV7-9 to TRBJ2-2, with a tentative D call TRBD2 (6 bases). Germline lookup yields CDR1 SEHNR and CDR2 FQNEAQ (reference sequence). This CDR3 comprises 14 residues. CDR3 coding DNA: TGTTCCAGCAGTCTCGGAGGGAACGCCGGGGAGCTGTTTTTT. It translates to CSSSLGGNAGELFF. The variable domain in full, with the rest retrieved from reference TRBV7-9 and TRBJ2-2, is DTGVSQNPRHKITKRGQNVTFRCDPISEHNRLYWYRQTLGQGPEFLTYFQNEAQLEKSRLLSDRFSAERPKGSFSTLEIQRTEQGDSAMYLCSSSLGGNAGELFFGEGSRLTVL.

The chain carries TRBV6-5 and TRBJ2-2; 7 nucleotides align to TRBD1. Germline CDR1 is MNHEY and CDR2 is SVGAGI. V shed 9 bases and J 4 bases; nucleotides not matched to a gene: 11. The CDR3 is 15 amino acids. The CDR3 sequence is CASRQGSSFTGELFF. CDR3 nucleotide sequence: TGTGCCAGTAGACAGGGATCTAGTTTCACCGGGGAGCTGTTTTTT.

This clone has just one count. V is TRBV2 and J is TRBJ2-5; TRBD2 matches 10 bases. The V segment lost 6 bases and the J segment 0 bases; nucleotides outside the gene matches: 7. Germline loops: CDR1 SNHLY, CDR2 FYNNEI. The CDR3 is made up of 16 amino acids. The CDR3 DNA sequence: TGTGCCAGCAGAGGTTTAGCGGGAGGTTACCAAGAGACCCAGTACTTC. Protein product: CASRGLAGGYQETQYF.

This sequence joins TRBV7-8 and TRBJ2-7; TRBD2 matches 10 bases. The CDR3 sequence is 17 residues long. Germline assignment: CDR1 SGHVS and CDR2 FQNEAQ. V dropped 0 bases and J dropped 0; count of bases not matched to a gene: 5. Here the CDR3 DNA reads TGTGCCAGCAGCTTAGCGGTAGCGGGAGGCCTCTCCTACGAGCAGTACTTC. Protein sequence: CASSLAVAGGLSYEQYF.

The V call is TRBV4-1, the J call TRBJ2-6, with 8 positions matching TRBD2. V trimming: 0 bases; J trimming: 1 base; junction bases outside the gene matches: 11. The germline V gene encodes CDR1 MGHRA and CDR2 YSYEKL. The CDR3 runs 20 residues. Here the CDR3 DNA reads TGCGCCAGCAGCCAAGATCGGGGGGGAGGGCCCCGGTCTGGGGCCAACGTCCTGACTTTC. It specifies CASSQDRGGGPRSGANVLTF.

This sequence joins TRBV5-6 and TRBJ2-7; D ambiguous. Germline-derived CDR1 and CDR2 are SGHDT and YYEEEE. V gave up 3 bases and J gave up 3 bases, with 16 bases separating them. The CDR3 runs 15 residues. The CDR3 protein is CASSSKRLTDYEQYF. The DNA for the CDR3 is TGTGCCAGCAGCTCTAAGAGGCTGACGGACTACGAGCAGTACTTC.

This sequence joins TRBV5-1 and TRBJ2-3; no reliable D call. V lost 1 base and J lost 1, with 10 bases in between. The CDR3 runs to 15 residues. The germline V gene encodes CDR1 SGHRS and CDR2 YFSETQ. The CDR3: CASSLTFPGTDTQYF. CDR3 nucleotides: TGCGCCAGCAGCTTGACATTCCCTGGCACAGATACGCAGTATTTT. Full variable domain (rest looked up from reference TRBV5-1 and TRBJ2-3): KAGVTQTPRYLIKTRGQQVTLSCSPISGHRSVSWYQQTPGQGLQFLFEYFSETQRNKGNFPGRFSGRQFSNSRSEMNVSTLELGDSALYLCASSLTFPGTDTQYFGPGTRLTVL.

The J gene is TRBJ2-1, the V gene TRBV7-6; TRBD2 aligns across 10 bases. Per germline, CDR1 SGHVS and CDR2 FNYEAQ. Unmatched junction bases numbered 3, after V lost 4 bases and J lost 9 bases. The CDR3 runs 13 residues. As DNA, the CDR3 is TGTGCCAGCAGCTCGGGACTAGCGTTTGAGCAGTTCTTC. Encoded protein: CASSSGLAFEQFF.

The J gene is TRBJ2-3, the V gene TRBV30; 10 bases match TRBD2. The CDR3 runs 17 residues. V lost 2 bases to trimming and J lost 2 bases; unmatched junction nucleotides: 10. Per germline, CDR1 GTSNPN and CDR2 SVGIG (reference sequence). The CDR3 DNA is TGTGCCTGGAGTAAGCGGGAGGGACCGGCCCTCACAGATACGCAGTATTTT. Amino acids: CAWSKREGPALTDTQYF. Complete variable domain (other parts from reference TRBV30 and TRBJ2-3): SQTIHQWPATLVQPVGSPLSLECTVEGTSNPNLYWYRQAAGRGLQLLFYSVGIGQISSEVPQNLSASRPQDRQFILSSKKLLLSDSGFYLCAWSKREGPALTDTQYFGPGTRLTVL.

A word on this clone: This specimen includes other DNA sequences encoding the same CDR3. The CDR3 nucleotides read TGTGCCAGTAGTTTTGGACTAGCTGAGACCCAGTACTTC. Its translation: CASSFGLAETQYF. The chain has TRBV19 and TRBJ2-5; TRBD2 agrees at 8 bases. Trimming at V came to 5 bases and at J to 5 bases, leaving 4 bases not matched to a gene. Germline CDR1 is LNHDA and CDR2 is SQIVND (reference sequence). CDR3 length: 13 amino acids. The entire variable domain, with the rest obtained from reference TRBV19 and TRBJ2-5, is as follows: DGGITQSPKYLFRKEGQNVTLSCEQNLNHDAMYWYRQDPGQGLRLIYYSQIVNDFQKGDIAEGYSVSREKKESFPLTVTSAQKNPTAFYLCASSFGLAETQYFGPGTRLLVL.

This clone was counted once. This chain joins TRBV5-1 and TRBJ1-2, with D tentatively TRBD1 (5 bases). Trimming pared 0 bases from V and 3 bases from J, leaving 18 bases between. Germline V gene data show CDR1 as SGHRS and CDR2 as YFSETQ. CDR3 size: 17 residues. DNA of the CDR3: TGCGCCAGCAGCTTGGATAGTACGCAGGCAGGGTACTATGGCTACACCTTC. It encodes CASSLDSTQAGYYGYTF.

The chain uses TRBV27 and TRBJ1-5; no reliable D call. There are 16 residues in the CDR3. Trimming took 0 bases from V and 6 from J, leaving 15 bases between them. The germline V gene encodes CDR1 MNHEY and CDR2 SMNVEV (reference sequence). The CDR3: CASSLSASGRRQPQHF. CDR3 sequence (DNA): TGTGCCAGCAGTTTATCGGCCAGCGGGAGGCGTCAGCCCCAGCATTTT.

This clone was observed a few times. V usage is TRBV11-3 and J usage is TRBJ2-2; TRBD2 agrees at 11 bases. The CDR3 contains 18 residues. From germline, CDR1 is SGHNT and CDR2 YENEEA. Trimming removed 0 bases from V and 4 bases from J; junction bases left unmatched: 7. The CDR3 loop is CASSLEASGRRGTGELFF. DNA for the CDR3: TGTGCCAGCAGCTTAGAGGCTAGCGGGAGGCGTGGCACCGGGGAGCTGTTTTTT.

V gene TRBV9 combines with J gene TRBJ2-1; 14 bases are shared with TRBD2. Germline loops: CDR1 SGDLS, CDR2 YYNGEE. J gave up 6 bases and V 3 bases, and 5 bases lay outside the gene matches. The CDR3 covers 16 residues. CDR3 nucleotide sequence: TGTGCCAGCAGCGCCCCGGGACTAGCGGGAGTCAATGAGCAGTTCTTC. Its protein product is CASSAPGLAGVNEQFF.

In DNA, the CDR3 is TGTGCCAGCAGCCCCCCTGGGCGTCCCCCAGGGGACACTGAAGCTTTCTTT. The encoded protein is CASSPPGRPPGDTEAFF. This chain links TRBV7-3 with TRBJ1-1; a weak D match, TRBD1 (6 bases). V dropped 5 bases and J dropped 3 bases, with 22 bases sitting between them. The V gene's germline CDR1 is SGHTA and CDR2 FQGTGA. This CDR3 spans 17 amino acids.

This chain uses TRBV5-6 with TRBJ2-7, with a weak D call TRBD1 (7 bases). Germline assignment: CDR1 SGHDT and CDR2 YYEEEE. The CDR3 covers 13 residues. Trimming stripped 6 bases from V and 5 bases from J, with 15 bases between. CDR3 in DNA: TGTGCCAGCAACAGACAGGGAGGAGACGAGCAGTACTTC. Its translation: CASNRQGGDEQYF.

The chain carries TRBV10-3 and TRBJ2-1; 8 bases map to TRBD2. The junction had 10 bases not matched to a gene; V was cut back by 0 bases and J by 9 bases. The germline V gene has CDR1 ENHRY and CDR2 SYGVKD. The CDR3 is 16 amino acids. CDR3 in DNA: TGTGCCATCAGTGAGTCTAACGGGAGGGCCTTGCCTGAGCAGTTCTTC. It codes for CAISESNGRALPEQFF.